This T cell receptor beta chain was captured in a study of T cell changes during pregnancy in multiple sclerosis. CDR3 size: 14 residues. V was clipped by 0 bases and J by 0 bases, with 6 bases between them. Germline V CDR1 and CDR2: SGHRS, YFSETQ. TCRdb keeps only in-frame clones here, not all; method: immunoSEQ multiplex PCR. The repertoire holds 28,000 or so clones, with about 86% as singletons. This chain joins TRBV5-1 and TRBJ1-2; D might be TRBD1 (6 bases). This receptor was identified in a female donor in good health, enrolled as a control in a pregnancy study. The sample in question was CD4+ T cells from peripheral blood mononuclear cells, obtained in the first trimester of pregnancy. The chain's CDR3 is CASSLGQANYGYTF. The CDR3, as DNA: TGCGCCAGCAGCTTGGGACAGGCTAACTATGGCTACACCTTC.